The clone carrying this T cell receptor (beta chain) turned up a few times. What it recognizes is unknown. This table comes from immunoSEQ multiplex PCR, and its TCRdb copy is limited to in-frame clones, with some not included. The repertoire holds some 7,100 clones, with about 57% as singletons. The entry originates in a study of tumor-infiltrating lymphocytes in localized non-small cell lung cancer. Study-level information: Tumor tissue and non-adjacent uninvolved lung came from each patient.

The study's findings and limits: Available tissue quantity limited TCR sequencing to a patient subset. Tumor T-cell fraction from TCR sequencing was not associated with recurrence-free survival (p = 0.61). TCRbeta sequencing showed higher T cell infiltration in tumors than uninvolved lung.

V trimming: 7 bases; J trimming: 9 bases; junction bases outside the gene matches: 11. The germline V gene encodes CDR1 SNHLY and CDR2 FYNNEI. The CDR3 is 14 amino acids. This receptor was obtained from a human donor with non-small cell lung cancer. The chain joins TRBV2 to TRBJ1-2; TRBD1 aligns across 10 bases. Sequencing was done on a sample of lung tumor tissue. As DNA, the CDR3 is TGTGCCAGCACCTTCGGGACAGGGGTTCGGCGCTACACCTTC. It encodes CASTFGTGVRRYTF. Together with reference TRBV2 and TRBJ1-2, the CDR3 gives the full variable domain: EPEVTQTPSHQVTQMGQEVILRCVPISNHLYFYWYRQILGQKVEFLVSFYNNEISEKSEIFDDQFSVERPDGSNFTLKIRSTKLEDSAMYFCASTFGTGVRRYTFGSGTRLTVV.